Listed here are 4 T cell receptor beta chains from one sample, sequenced in a study of blood T cell repertoires in COVID-19 (dated by TCRdb to the early 2020s). Libraries were constructed by the immunoSEQ multiplex PCR assay. This is the immuneACCESS table as TCRdb keeps it, with only in-frame sequences that have V and J called. A part of the clones is gone; compared with another copy, unresolved V genes explain less than half, and the rest is unexplained. This sample comprises some 120,000 clones, about 89% of them detected only once. The top ten constitute 15% to 20% of the sample. What was sequenced was peripheral blood. Receptor source: a human donor with acute or convalescent COVID-19. The donor label of this sample is uncertain.

This chain connects TRBV18 to TRBJ2-1, with 9 bases matching TRBD2. Germline CDR1 KGHSH, CDR2 LQKENI. The CDR3 is 15 amino acids. The J segment lost 6 bases and the V segment lost 6 bases, leaving 9 bases of the junction unmatched. The CDR3 protein is CASSLRAGGSNEQFF. The CDR3, as DNA: TGTGCCAGCTCCCTTCGAGCGGGGGGAAGCAATGAGCAGTTCTTC.

The chain is built from TRBV7-6 and TRBJ2-3; 12 nucleotides agree with TRBD2. Germline lookup yields CDR1 SGHVS and CDR2 FNYEAQ. There are 15 residues in the CDR3. J gave up 8 bases and V 2 bases, and 5 bases lay outside the gene matches. The CDR3 loop is CASSLLAGGEGTQYF. Written as DNA, the CDR3 is TGTGCCAGCAGCTTACTAGCGGGAGGGGAGGGTACGCAGTATTTT. The full variable domain, in which reference TRBV7-6 and TRBJ2-3 provide the parts outside the CDR3, is GAGVSQSPRYKVTKRGQDVALRCDPISGHVSLYWYRQALGQGPEFLTYFNYEAQQDKSGLPNDRFSAERPEGSISTLTIQRTEQRDSAMYRCASSLLAGGEGTQYFGPGTRLTVL.

There are a few counts of this clone. The V and J genes are TRBV27 and TRBJ2-7, with TRBD1 as a possible D gene (8 bases). V gave up 6 bases and J gave up 5 bases, with 20 bases separating them. Germline CDR1 MNHEY, CDR2 SMNVEV (reference sequence). The CDR3 has 15 residues. Here the CDR3 reads CASRVGQGGINEQYF. CDR3 nucleotide sequence: TGTGCCAGCAGGGTAGGACAGGGAGGGATAAACGAGCAGTACTTC.

The V and J genes are TRBV7-9 and TRBJ2-1; D is unclear. The germline gives CDR1 SEHNR, CDR2 FQNEAQ (reference sequence). Trimming shortened V by 0 bases and J by 13 bases, and 10 bases separated the two germline ends. The length of the CDR3 is 12 residues. The CDR3, as DNA: TGTGCCAGCAGCTTAGCGAGGAACATACAGTTCTTC. It translates to CASSLARNIQFF.